These T cell receptor beta chains were read from a single sample in a study of blood T cell repertoires in COVID-19. The table came from immunoSEQ multiplex PCR; TCRdb's copy has only in-frame clones and leaves some out. The profile covers about 250,000 clones, with 75% to 90% appearing a single time and around 4.6% taken by the ten largest. Sequencing was performed on peripheral blood. All receptors derive from a woman aged 40-49 years who had recovered from COVID-19. The CDR3 runs from the conserved cysteine through the conserved F or W. D genes are given only for firm matches. Not all rows give a size; the values are once, few, many and, for expanded clones, a class.

TRBJ2-7 TRBD1 few TRBV18 TGTGCCAGCTCACCCCTGTCCGGGACAGGGAACTCCTACGAGCAGTACTTC CASSPLSGTGNSYEQYF
TRBJ2-3 - - TRBV19 TGTGCCAGTGGATACAGGGGGGGACTCGATACGCAGTATTTT CASGYRGGLDTQYF
TRBJ1-4 TRBD1 once TRBV11-2 TGTGCCAGCAGCTTAGACGACAGGGACCGGCGAAAACTGTTTTTT CASSLDDRDRRKLFF
TRBJ1-1 - - TRBV20-1 TGCAGTGCTAGTTTACATACGAACACTGAAGCTTTCTTT CSASLHTNTEAFF
TRBJ2-3 TRBD2 - TRBV9 TGTGCCAGCAGCGTAGAGCCGAGCGGGAGTCCCCCAGATACGCAGTATTTT CASSVEPSGSPPDTQYF
TRBJ1-3 - - TRBV9 TGTGCCAGCAGCGTTTCAGACTCTGGAAACACCATATATTTT CASSVSDSGNTIYF
TRBJ2-1 TRBD2 - TRBV5-4 TGTGCCAGCAGCGGCGGACTAGCGGGGGTTGGGGAGCAGTTCTTC CASSGGLAGVGEQFF
TRBJ1-4 - - TRBV2 TGTGCCAGCAGAAACAGGGCAACTAATGAAAAACTGTTTTTT CASRNRATNEKLFF
TRBJ2-7 - - TRBV28 TGTGCCAGCAGTTTAGAGGCCTACGAGCAGTACTTC CASSLEAYEQYF
TRBJ2-3 TRBD2 - TRBV11-3 TGTGCCAGCAGCTTATTAGCGGGAGGGTTTGGAGATACGCAGTATTTT CASSLLAGGFGDTQYF
TRBJ1-2 TRBD1 - TRBV28 TGTGCCAGCAGTCCGGGGACAGGGGGCGAGAACTATGGCTACACCTTC CASSPGTGGENYGYTF
TRBJ1-4 TRBD1 few TRBV14 TGTGCCAGCAGCGCCTACCCGGGGGACAGGGAGGAAAAACTGTTTTTT CASSAYPGDREEKLFF
TRBJ2-3 - - TRBV5-1 TGCGCCAGCAGCTTGGCCTCTAGCACAGATACGCAGTATTTT CASSLASSTDTQYF
TRBJ2-7 TRBD2 - TRBV11-1 TGTGCCAGCAGCTTTAGCGGGGGGGCCTCCCTCGAGCAGTACTTC CASSFSGGASLEQYF
TRBJ2-2 TRBD2 - TRBV7-7 TGTGCCAGCAGCGCTAGACTAGCGGGAAACGCCGGGGAGCTGTTTTTT CASSARLAGNAGELFF
TRBJ1-1 - - TRBV24-1 TGTGCCACCAGTGACTCGTCCCCCGTCGGAGCTGAAGCTTTCTTT CATSDSSPVGAEAFF
TRBJ1-4 TRBD1 - TRBV25-1 TGTGCCAGCAGTGAGGACAGGGATTGGGCTAATGAAAAACTGTTTTTT CASSEDRDWANEKLFF
TRBJ1-4 - - TRBV2 TGTGCCAGCAGTGAGACAGTAACGAATGAAAAACTGTTTTTT CASSETVTNEKLFF
TRBJ2-3 TRBD2 - TRBV7-2 TGTGCCAGCAGCTTATTTTCTAGCGGAAACACAGATACGCAGTATTTT CASSLFSSGNTDTQYF
TRBJ2-1 TRBD2 - TRBV4-1 TGCGCCAGCAGCCAAGACTTCGGCCTAGCGGGAGGTGAGCAGTTCTTC CASSQDFGLAGGEQFF